This record looks at one T cell receptor (beta chain) sequence and its context. Its specificity is unknown. V gave up 6 bases and J gave up 6 bases; unmatched junction bases: 23. CDR1 and CDR2 from the germline V gene are MNHEY and SMNVEV (reference sequence). This CDR3 region has 18 residues. The sample comes from a study of cytomegalovirus exposure and HLA in healthy donors. Measured with immunoSEQ multiplex PCR; TCRdb has only the in-frame clones, and not every one. Of 65,000 to 90,000 clones listed, 85% to 95% are singletons. Study observations and caveats: Investigators reported approximately 150 TCR beta chains as tied to cytomegalovirus.

The receptor was derived from a man between 18 and 35 years old in good health and CMV-seronegative. Sequencing was carried out using PBMCs. The chain combines TRBV27 with TRBJ2-7; 7 nucleotides agree with TRBD1. In DNA, the CDR3 is TGTGCCAGCAGACCTCCACCCAAGGGGGCCTTACAAAGCATCGAGCAGTACTTC. Protein sequence: CASRPPPKGALQSIEQYF.